The 8 T cell receptor beta chains below come from one sample, sequenced in a study of sequential checkpoint blockade in melanoma. The repertoire was sequenced with immunoSEQ multiplex PCR; TCRdb's copy has only in-frame clones and lacks some. The sample shows around 41,000 clones, roughly 89% of them seen only once. The treatment was: randomized to nivolumab then ipilimumab (arm A) or the reverse (arm B). The sequencing here drew on CD8+ T cells sorted from blood (inferred from file names), taken from a patient given nivolumab and ipilimumab in sequence. These receptors were obtained from a human donor with melanoma.

The rearrangement links TRBV5-4 to TRBJ2-7, with D perhaps TRBD2 (5 bases). Trimming left V 5 bases short and J 3 bases short, with 12 bases between. Germline lookup yields CDR1 SGHNT and CDR2 YYREEE (reference sequence). CDR3 length: 13 residues. The CDR3, as DNA: TGTGCCAGCAGTTACGGACGGGACTACGAGCAGTACTTC. This gives the protein CASSYGRDYEQYF. Supplemented by reference TRBV5-4 and TRBJ2-7, the full variable domain reads ETGVTQSPTHLIKTRGQQVTLRCSSQSGHNTVSWYQQALGQGPQFIFQYYREEENGRGNFPPRFSGLQFPNYSSELNVNALELDDSALYLCASSYGRDYEQYFGPGTRLTVT.

This clone appeared a single time. This chain links TRBV9 with TRBJ1-1, with D possibly TRBD1 on 5 matching bases. Trimming removed 3 bases from V and 6 bases from J, with 18 bases in between. Per the germline V gene, CDR1 is SGDLS and CDR2 is YYNGEE. CDR3 length: 15 residues. In DNA form, the CDR3 reads TGTGCCAGCAGCGCAAATCAACGACGGGGGGCTGAAGCTTTCTTT. Translating it yields CASSANQRRGAEAFF.

J is TRBJ2-1 and V is TRBV19, with D tentatively TRBD2 (5 bases). Germline CDR1 LNHDA, CDR2 SQIVND (reference sequence). The ends were cut back, 4 bases at V and 0 bases at J, with 13 bases in the middle. The length of the CDR3 is 16 residues. The CDR3 sequence: CASSTLDGNSYNEQFF. DNA of the CDR3: TGTGCCAGTAGTACCCTCGACGGGAACTCCTACAATGAGCAGTTCTTC. The full variable domain, its missing parts supplied by reference TRBV19 and TRBJ2-1, is DGGITQSPKYLFRKEGQNVTLSCEQNLNHDAMYWYRQDPGQGLRLIYYSQIVNDFQKGDIAEGYSVSREKKESFPLTVTSAQKNPTAFYLCASSTLDGNSYNEQFFGPGTRLTVL.

V and J are TRBV7-6 and TRBJ2-3; possibly TRBD2 for D (6 bases). V shed 1 base and J shed 0 bases, with 14 bases lying between them. Germline CDR1 is SGHVS and CDR2 is FNYEAQ. This CDR3 has 17 amino acids. CDR3 nucleotides: TGTGCCAGCAGCTTAGGCCATAGCGGTTCTAGCACAGATACGCAGTATTTT. Protein product: CASSLGHSGSSTDTQYF.

CDR3 bases: TGTGCCAGCAGCGTAGGAGCGGATCAGCCCCAGCATTTT. Translation: CASSVGADQPQHF. The chain uses TRBV9 and TRBJ1-5, with D unclear. The germline gives CDR1 SGDLS, CDR2 YYNGEE. This CDR3 comprises 13 residues. The germline V and J ends were trimmed by 0 bases and 5 bases, with 6 bases remaining between them. The variable domain in full, with the rest retrieved from reference TRBV9 and TRBJ1-5, is DSGVTQTPKHLITATGQRVTLRCSPRSGDLSVYWYQQSLDQGLQFLIQYYNGEERAKGNILERFSAQQFPDLHSELNLSSLELGDSALYFCASSVGADQPQHFGDGTRLSIL.

This chain uses TRBV27 with TRBJ1-2; TRBD1 matches 7 bases. The CDR3 contains 15 residues. Losses at the gene ends were 2 bases for V and 4 bases for J; bases not matched to a gene: 7. Germline V gives CDR1 MNHEY, CDR2 SMNVEV (reference sequence). CDR3 sequence: CASSLRGGAVYGYTF. CDR3 nucleotide sequence: TGTGCCAGCAGTTTACGAGGGGGCGCGGTCTATGGCTACACCTTC.

This chain uses TRBV9 with TRBJ2-5; a possible D gene is TRBD2 (5 bases). V was cut by 0 bases and J by 9 bases, with 12 bases left in between. This CDR3 has 13 amino acids. Germline V CDR1 and CDR2: SGDLS, YYNGEE. CDR3 sequence: CASSVGGVEAQYF. The CDR3 DNA follows: TGTGCCAGCAGCGTAGGCGGAGTGGAGGCCCAGTACTTC.

This sequence joins TRBV28 and TRBJ2-5; 13 nucleotides align to TRBD2. This CDR3 spans 17 amino acids. Germline loops: CDR1 MDHEN, CDR2 SYDVKM. Germline trimming cut 6 bases from V and 3 bases from J; bases unmatched to any gene: 10. The CDR3 reads CASRPRLAGGVKETQYF. Here the CDR3 DNA reads TGTGCCAGCAGACCCCGACTAGCGGGAGGAGTCAAAGAGACCCAGTACTTC.